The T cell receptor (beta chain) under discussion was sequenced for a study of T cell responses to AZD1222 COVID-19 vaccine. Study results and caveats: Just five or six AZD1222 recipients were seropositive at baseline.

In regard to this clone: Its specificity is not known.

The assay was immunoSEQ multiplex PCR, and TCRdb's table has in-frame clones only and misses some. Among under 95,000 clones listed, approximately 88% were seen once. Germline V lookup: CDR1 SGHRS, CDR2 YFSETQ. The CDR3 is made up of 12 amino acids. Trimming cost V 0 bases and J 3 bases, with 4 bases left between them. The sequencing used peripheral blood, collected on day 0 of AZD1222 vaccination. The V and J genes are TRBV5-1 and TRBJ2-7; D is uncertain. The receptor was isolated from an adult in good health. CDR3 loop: CASSLDRYEQYF. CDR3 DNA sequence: TGCGCCAGCAGCTTGGACCGCTACGAGCAGTACTTC.